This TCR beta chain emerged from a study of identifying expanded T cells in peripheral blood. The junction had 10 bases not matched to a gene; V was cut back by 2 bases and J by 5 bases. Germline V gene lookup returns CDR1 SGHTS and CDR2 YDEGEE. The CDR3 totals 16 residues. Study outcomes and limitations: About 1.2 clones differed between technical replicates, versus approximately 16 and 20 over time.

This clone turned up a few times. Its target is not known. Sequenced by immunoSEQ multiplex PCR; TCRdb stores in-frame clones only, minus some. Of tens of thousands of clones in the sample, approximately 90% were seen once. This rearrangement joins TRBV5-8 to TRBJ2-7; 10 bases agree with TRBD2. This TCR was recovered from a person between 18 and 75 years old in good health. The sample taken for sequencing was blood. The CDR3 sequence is CASSLAGAGGPDEQYF. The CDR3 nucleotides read TGTGCCAGCAGCTTAGCCGGAGCGGGGGGGCCGGACGAGCAGTACTTC.